This T cell receptor beta chain was recovered during a study of vaccination and CD4 T cells after COVID-19 (dated by TCRdb to between 2021 and 2022). About the investigation overall: Every convalescent patient had a positive nasal swab PCR test for SARS-CoV-2, with mild disease in 8 to 10 patients and severe disease in one. Post-vaccine blood samples were obtained a median of around 74 days after the second vaccine dose, with a range of roughly 13 to 250 days. In control cultures, a CEFX viral epitope pool was used as positive control, an HIV-1 Nef peptide pool was used as negative control, or no peptide was added. Culture stimuli were overlapping spike peptide pools from SARS-CoV-2 and from the common cold coronaviruses HCoV-NL63, HCoV-OC43 and HCoV-229E. The convalescent cohort included six males and four females, with two Hispanic individuals, seven Caucasians, two Asians and one multiracial person. In 9 to 11 COVID-19 convalescent patients and several infection-naive healthy vaccine recipients, researchers compared the spike-specific CD4+ TCR repertoire from before mRNA vaccination with the repertoire from after. Two doses of either the Pfizer-BioNTech BNT162b2 vaccine (n=8) or the Moderna mRNA-1273 vaccine (n=2) were administered to participants. Post-COVID blood samples from convalescent patients were collected a median of approximately 93 days after diagnosis, with a range of 35 to 161 days. General conclusions and limits of the study: Relatively few convalescent patients were included in the study, and early timepoints after natural infection were not analyzed. The median count of SARS-CoV-2-reactive clonotypes went up from around 21 after infection to 38 after vaccination, although the change was not significant. In convalescent patients, a median about 86% of post-vaccine SARS-CoV-2-reactive clones were detected only after vaccination, suggesting vaccine-specific priming. Of the vaccine-specific clones in convalescent patients, 304 of 307, or nearly all, reacted only to SARS-CoV-2 spike and did not cross-react with common cold coronaviruses.

This clonotype is described as medium-sized (0.01 to 0.1%). The target of this receptor is not known. Per-base qualities were not stored, and no clone one base away is much larger. Library construction relied on PCR. At the Johns Hopkins FTIC core, DNA from the cultured CD4+ T cells underwent TCR sequencing with the Oncomine TCR Beta short-read assay. Genomic DNA was extracted from the cultured CD4+ T cells with the QIAamp micro DNA kit. The Oncomine TCR Beta libraries from cultured CD4+ T cells were pooled using unique dual indexes and then sequenced on an Illumina iSeq 100. The original methods were these. Non-productive sequences were removed, and CDR3s that did not start with C, did not end with F or W, or were shorter than 7 amino acids were discarded. The MANAFEST web application identified antigen-specific clonotypes by comparing peptide-stimulated wells against reference wells and other culture wells. For a clone to be called positive, the clone needed an FDR below 0.05, an odds ratio above 5, and a productive frequency above 0.1% in at least two of three replicate wells. A clonotype counted as cross-reactive if it showed significant expansion both in the SARS-CoV-2 spike wells and in at least one common cold coronavirus spike condition. Similarity between CDR3 sequences was evaluated in R version 3.6.1 using Levenshtein distances (stringdist) and unrooted phylogenetic trees (ape). TCRdb passed the public sequencing reads through fastp at Q25 and MiXCR, retaining productive beta sequences. Each entry is one CDR3 protein sequence, shown with its most common DNA and genes. The V and J calls were not made by the authors but by TCRdb's processing. For this sample the table gives fewer than 4,500 distinct CDR3 sequences, of which approximately 15% were detected only once. The ten biggest clones cover less than 25% of the sample.

The germline V gene gives CDR1 as MNHEY and CDR2 as SVGEGT. The CDR3 contains 14 residues, cysteine and phenylalanine counted. Of all the DNA, just the CDR3 is kept, 42 bases in frame from base 1. Relative to germline, V is missing 3 bases and J is missing 5 bases, with 5 bases of the junction outside any gene match. The treatment or condition label, as the study defines it: roughly nine-day PBMC culture with coronavirus spike peptide pools or control peptides (ViraFEST assay). To expand antigen-specific T cells with peptide pools and then pick out the expanded clonotypes through TCR sequencing, the study relied on the ViraFEST assay. The positive SARS-CoV-2 PCR tests of the convalescent patients were dated from March to December 2020, before the Alpha, Beta and Delta variants emerged in the United States. Each well held two million PBMCs cultured with around 9 ug/ml peptide pools in IMDM containing roughly 4.7% human AB serum and roughly 9 IU/ml IL-2. Half of the culture medium was replaced with fresh IL-2-containing medium on days 3 and 7. After 10 days of culture, CD4+ T cells were isolated by negative selection using the EasySep CD4+ T cell isolation kit. Ficoll-Paque Plus gradient centrifugation was used to isolate PBMCs from whole blood, and the isolated PBMCs were then either used fresh or cryopreserved at -140C. Triplicate wells were generally used for each culture condition.

In this chain, TRBV6-2 or TRBV6-3 is recombined with TRBJ1-1; TRBD1 aligns with 8 central bases. This clonotype originated in a human donor who had recovered from COVID-19. Source material: CD4+ T cells from blood, cultured in vitro. The bases are TGTGCCAGCAGTTATCGACAGGGGAGGACTGAAGCTTTCTTT. Translated, this gives CASSYRQGRTEAFF.